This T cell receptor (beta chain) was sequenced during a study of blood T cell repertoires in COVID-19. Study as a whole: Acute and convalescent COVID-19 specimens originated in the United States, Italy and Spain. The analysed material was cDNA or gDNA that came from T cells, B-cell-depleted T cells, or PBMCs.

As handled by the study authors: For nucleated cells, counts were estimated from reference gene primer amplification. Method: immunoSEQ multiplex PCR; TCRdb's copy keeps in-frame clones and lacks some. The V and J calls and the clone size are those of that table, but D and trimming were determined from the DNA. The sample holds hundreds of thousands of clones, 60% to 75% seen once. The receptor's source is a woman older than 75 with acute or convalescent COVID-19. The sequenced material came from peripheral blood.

CDR3 sequence (DNA): TGTGCCAGCAGTTCTCAGGGACAGCGTAATCAGCCCCAGCATTTT. Its protein is CASSSQGQRNQPQHF. The chain employs TRBV6-5 and TRBJ1-5, with 7 bases fitting TRBD1. The V gene's germline CDR1 is MNHEY and CDR2 SVGAGI. V lost 4 bases, J lost 4 bases, and 7 bases stayed unmatched. The CDR3 is 15 residues long.